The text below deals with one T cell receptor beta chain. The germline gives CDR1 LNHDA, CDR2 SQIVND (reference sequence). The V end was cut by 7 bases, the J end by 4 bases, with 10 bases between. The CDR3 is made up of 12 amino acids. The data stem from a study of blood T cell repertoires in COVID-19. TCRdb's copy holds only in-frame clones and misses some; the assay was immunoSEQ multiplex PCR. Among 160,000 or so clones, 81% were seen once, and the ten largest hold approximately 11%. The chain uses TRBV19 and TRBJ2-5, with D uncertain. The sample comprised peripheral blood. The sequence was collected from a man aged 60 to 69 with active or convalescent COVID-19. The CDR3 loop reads CASKSGRETQYF. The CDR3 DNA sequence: TGTGCCAGTAAGTCTGGGCGAGAGACCCAGTACTTC.